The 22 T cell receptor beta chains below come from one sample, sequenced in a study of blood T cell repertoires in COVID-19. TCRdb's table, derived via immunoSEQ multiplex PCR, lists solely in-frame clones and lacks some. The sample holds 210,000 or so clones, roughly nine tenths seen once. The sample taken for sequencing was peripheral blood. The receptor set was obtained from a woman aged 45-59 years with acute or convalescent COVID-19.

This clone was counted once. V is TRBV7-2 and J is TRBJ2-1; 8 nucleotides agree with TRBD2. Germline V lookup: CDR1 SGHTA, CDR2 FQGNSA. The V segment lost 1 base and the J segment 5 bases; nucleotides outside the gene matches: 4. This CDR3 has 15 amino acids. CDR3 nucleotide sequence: TGTGCCAGCAGCTTAGGGCTAGCGGGTGACAATGAGCAGTTCTTC. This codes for CASSLGLAGDNEQFF.

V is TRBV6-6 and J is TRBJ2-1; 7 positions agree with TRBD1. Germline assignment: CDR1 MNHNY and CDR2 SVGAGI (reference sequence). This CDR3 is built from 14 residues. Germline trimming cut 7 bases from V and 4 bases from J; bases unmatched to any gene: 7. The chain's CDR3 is CASTTGTAYNEQFF. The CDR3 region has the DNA TGTGCCAGCACCACCGGGACAGCTTACAATGAGCAGTTCTTC.

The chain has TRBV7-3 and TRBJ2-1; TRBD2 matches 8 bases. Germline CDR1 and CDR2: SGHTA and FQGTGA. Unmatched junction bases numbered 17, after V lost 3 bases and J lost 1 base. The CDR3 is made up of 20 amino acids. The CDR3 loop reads CASSFSPRRPGLGSYNEQFF. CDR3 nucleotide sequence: TGTGCCAGCAGCTTTTCTCCCCGCCGACCGGGACTAGGGTCCTACAATGAGCAGTTCTTC.

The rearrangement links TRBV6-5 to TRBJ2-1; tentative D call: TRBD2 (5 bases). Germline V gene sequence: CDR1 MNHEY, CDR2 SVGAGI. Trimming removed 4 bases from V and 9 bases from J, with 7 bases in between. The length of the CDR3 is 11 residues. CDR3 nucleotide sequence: TGTGCCAGCAGTTTAGCGTCTGAGCAGTTCTTC. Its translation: CASSLASEQFF.

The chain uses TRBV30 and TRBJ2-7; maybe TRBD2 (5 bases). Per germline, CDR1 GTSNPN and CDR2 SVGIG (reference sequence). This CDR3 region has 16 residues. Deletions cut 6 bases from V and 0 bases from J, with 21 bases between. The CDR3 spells CACKDWLAAFSYEQYF. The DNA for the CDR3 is TGTGCCTGCAAGGACTGGCTGGCGGCGTTCTCCTACGAGCAGTACTTC.

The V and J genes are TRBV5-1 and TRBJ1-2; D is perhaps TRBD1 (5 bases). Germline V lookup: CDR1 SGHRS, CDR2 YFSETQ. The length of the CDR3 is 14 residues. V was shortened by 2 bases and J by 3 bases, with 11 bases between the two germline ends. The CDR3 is CASSLRPGDYGYTF. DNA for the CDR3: TGCGCCAGCAGCTTACGTCCGGGGGACTATGGCTACACCTTC. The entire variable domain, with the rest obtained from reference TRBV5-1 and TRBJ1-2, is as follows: KAGVTQTPRYLIKTRGQQVTLSCSPISGHRSVSWYQQTPGQGLQFLFEYFSETQRNKGNFPGRFSGRQFSNSRSEMNVSTLELGDSALYLCASSLRPGDYGYTFGSGTRLTVV.

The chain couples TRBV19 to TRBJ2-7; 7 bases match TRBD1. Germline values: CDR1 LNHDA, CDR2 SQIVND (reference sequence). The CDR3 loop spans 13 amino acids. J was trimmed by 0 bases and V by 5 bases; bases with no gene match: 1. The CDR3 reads CASSGDSSYEQYF. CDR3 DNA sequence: TGTGCCAGTAGTGGGGACAGCTCCTACGAGCAGTACTTC. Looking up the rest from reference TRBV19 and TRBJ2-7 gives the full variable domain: DGGITQSPKYLFRKEGQNVTLSCEQNLNHDAMYWYRQDPGQGLRLIYYSQIVNDFQKGDIAEGYSVSREKKESFPLTVTSAQKNPTAFYLCASSGDSSYEQYFGPGTRLTVT.

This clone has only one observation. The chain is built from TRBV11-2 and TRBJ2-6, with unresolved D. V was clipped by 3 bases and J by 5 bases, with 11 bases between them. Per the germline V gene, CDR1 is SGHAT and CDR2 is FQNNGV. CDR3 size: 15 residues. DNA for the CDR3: TGTGCCAGCAGCTTGAGGAACGGCTGGGCCAACGTCCTGACTTTC. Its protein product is CASSLRNGWANVLTF.

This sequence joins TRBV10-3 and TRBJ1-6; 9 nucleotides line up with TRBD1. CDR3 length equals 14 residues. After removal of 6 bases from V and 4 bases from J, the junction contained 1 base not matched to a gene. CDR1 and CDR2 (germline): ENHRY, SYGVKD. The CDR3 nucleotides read TGTGCCATCAGGGGGACAGGGTATAATTCACCCCTCCACTTT. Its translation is CAIRGTGYNSPLHF.

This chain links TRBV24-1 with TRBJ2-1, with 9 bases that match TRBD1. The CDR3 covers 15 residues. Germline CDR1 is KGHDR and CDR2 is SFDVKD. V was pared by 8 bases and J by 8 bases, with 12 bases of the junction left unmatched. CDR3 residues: CATKGTGIMDHEQFF. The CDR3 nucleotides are TGTGCCACCAAAGGGACAGGGATCATGGATCATGAGCAGTTCTTC.

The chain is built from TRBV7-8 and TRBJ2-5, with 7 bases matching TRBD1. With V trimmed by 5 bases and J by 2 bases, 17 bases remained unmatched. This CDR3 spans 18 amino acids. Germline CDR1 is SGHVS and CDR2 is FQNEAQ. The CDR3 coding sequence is TGTGCCAGCAGCCTCTATGACCAAGACAGGGCAGATCAAGAGACCCAGTACTTC. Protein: CASSLYDQDRADQETQYF.

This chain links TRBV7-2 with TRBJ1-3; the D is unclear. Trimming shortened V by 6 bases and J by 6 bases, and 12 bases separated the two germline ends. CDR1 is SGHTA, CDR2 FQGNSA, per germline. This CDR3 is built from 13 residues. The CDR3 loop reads CASSFSAENTIYF. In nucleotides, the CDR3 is TGTGCCAGCAGTTTTTCGGCGGAAAACACCATATATTTT. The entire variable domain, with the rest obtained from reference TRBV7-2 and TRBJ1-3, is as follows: GAGVSQSPSNKVTEKGKDVELRCDPISGHTALYWYRQSLGQGLEFLIYFQGNSAPDKSGLPSDRFSAERTGGSVSTLTIQRTQQEDSAVYLCASSFSAENTIYFGEGSWLTVV.

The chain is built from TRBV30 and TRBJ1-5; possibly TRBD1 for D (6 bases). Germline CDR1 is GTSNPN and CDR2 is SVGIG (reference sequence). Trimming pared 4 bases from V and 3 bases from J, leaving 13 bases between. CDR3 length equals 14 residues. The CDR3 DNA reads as TGTGCCTGGAAAGGACAGACTTACAATCAGCCCCAGCATTTT. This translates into CAWKGQTYNQPQHF.

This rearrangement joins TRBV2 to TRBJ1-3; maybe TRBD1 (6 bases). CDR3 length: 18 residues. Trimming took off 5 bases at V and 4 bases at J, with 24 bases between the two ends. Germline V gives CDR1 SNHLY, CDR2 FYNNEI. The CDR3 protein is CASSPGVAGKTPGNTIYF. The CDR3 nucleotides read TGTGCCAGCAGTCCAGGGGTGGCAGGGAAAACACCCGGAAACACCATATATTTT.

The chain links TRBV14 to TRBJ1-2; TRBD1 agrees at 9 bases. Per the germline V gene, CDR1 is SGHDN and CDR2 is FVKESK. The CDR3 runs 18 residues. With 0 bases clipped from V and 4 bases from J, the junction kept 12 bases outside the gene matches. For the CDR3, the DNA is TGTGCCAGCAGCCAAGATTTCAGTACAGGGGGCATATCCTATGGCTACACCTTC. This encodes CASSQDFSTGGISYGYTF.

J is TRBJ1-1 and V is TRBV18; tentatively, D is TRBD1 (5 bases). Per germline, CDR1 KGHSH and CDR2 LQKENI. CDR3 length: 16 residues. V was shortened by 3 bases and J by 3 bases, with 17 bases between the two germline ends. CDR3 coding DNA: TGTGCCAGCTCACCGGTGGGGCTTCTTAAGGACACTGAAGCTTTCTTT. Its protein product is CASSPVGLLKDTEAFF.

The CDR3 region is CASSQFTGRVGEKLFF. DNA for the CDR3: TGCGCCAGCAGCCAATTCACAGGGAGGGTAGGGGAAAAACTGTTTTTT. The gene calls are TRBV4-1 and TRBJ1-4, with D tentatively TRBD1 (6 bases). The germline V and J ends were trimmed by 2 bases and 8 bases, with 18 bases remaining between them. CDR3 length: 16 residues. The germline CDR1 and CDR2 sequences are MGHRA and YSYEKL.

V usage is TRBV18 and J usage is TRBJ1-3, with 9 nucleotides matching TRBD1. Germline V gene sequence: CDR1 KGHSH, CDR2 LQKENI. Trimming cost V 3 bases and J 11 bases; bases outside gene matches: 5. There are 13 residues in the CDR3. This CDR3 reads CASSPTGGIAIYF. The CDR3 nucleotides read TGTGCCAGCTCACCTACAGGGGGCATCGCCATATATTTT.

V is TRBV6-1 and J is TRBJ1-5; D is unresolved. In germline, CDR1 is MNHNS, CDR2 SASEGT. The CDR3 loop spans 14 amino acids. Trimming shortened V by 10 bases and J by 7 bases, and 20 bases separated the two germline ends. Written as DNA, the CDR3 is TGTGCCACTTTGCCGGGCGGGCTCGGACAGCCCCAGCATTTT. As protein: CATLPGGLGQPQHF.

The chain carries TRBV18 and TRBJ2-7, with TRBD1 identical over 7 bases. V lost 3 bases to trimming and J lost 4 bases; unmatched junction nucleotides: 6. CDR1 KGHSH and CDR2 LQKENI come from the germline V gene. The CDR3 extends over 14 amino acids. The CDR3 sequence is CASSPETGPYEQYF. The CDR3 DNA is TGTGCCAGCTCACCCGAGACAGGGCCTTACGAGCAGTACTTC.

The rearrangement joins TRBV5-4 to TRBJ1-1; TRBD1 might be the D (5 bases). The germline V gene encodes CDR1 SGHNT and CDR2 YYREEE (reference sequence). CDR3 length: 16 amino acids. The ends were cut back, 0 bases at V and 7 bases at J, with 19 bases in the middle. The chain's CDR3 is CASSLEVGPAALEAFF. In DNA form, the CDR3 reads TGTGCCAGCAGCTTGGAGGTGGGGCCGGCTGCACTTGAAGCTTTCTTT.

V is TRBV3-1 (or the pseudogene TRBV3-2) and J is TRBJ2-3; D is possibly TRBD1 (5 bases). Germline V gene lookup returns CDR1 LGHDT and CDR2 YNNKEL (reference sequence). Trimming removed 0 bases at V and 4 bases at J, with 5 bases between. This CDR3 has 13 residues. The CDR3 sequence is CASSQEGPDTQYF. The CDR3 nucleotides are TGTGCCAGCAGCCAAGAGGGGCCAGATACGCAGTATTTT.